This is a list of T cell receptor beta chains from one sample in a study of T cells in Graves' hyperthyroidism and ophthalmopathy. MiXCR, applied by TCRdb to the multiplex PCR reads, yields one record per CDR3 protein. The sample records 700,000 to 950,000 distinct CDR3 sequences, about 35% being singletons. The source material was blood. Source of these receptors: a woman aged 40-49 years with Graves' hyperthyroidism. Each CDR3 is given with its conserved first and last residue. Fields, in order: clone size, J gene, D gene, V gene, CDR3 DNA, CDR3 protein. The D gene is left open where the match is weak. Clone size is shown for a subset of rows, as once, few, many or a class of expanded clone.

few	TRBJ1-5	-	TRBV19	TGTGCCAGTAGCCGGCCCGGCTATAGCAATCAGCCCCAGCATTTT	CASSRPGYSNQPQHF
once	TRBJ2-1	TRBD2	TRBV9	TGTGCCAGCAGCGTAGGGCACAATCGGGCTAGCGGGGGGAATGAGCAGTTCTTC	CASSVGHNRASGGNEQFF
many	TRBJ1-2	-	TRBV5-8	TGTGCCAGCAGCACCACACGGTTGAGCGGCTACACCTTC	CASSTTRLSGYTF
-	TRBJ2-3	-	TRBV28	TGTGCCAGCAGTTTTAGACGGACCAGCACAGATACGCAGTATTTT	CASSFRRTSTDTQYF
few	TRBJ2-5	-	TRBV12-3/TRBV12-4	TGTGCCAGCAGTCACTATACGTACCAAGAGACCCAGTACTTC	CASSHYTYQETQYF
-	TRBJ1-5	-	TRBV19	TGTGCCAGTAGTATAGTAATGGGGAGTTATAGCAATCAGCCCCAGCATTTT	CASSIVMGSYSNQPQHF
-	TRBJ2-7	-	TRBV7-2	TGTGCCAGCAGCTTAGTTGTAGGGGGGGCCGGTTCCTACGAGCAGTACTTC	CASSLVVGGAGSYEQYF
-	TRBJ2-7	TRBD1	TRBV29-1	TGCAGCGTCGCTCGGGACAGCTACGAGCAGTACTTC	CSVARDSYEQYF
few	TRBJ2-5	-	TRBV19	TGTGCCAGTAGCACGCAGATGGAGACCCAGTACTTC	CASSTQMETQYF
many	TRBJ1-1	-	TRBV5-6	-	CASSFGDGIGFF
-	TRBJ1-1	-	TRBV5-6	TGTGCCAGCAGCTGGGGACTGAAGAACACTGAAGCTCTCTTT	CASSWGLKNTEALF
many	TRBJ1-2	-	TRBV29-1	TGCAGCGTTGATGGGACCAATGGCTACACCTTC	CSVDGTNGYTF
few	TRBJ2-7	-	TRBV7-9	TGTGCCAGCAGCTTAGATGCACAAAAGGGGGGATACGAGCAGTACTTC	CASSLDAQKGGYEQYF
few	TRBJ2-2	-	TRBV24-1	TGTGCCAGCAGTGCGAAGCGCCAGTCGATGCGGGCCGGGGAGCTGTTTTTT	CASSAKRQSMRAGELFF
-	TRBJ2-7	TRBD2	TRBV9	TGTGCCAGCAGCGTAGAGGCTAGCGGGGGGGTCGAGCAGTACTTC	CASSVEASGGVEQYF
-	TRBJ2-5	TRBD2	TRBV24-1	TGTGCCAGCTCACCACGGCTAGCGGGTGTCCAAGAGACCCAGTACTTC	CASSPRLAGVQETQYF
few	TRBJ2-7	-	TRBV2	TGTGCCATAACGAGGTTTGCCTCCTACGAGCAGTACTTC	CAITRFASYEQYF
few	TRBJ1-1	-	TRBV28	TGTGCCAGCCTACATCGGTCGGGGGTCACTGAAGCTTTCTTT	CASLHRSGVTEAFF
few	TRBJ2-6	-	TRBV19	TGTGCCAGCAGTTTACGAGGCCAGAGCTCTGGGGCCAACGTCCTGACTTTC	CASSLRGQSSGANVLTF
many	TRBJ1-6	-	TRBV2	TGTGCCAGCAGTGTTACGGATTCACCCCTCCACTTT	CASSVTDSPLHF
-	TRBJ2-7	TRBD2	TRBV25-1	TGTGCCAGCAGTCGAGCGGGAGGAGGGATCAAGTCCTACGAGCAGTACTTC	CASSRAGGGIKSYEQYF
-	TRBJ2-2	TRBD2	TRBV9	TGTGCCAGCAGCACGGGACTAGCGGGGGCCTCAGCGAACACCGGGGAGCTGTTTTTT	CASSTGLAGASANTGELFF
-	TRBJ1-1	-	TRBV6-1	TGTGCCAGCAGTCCCCCCCGAAGGTTTATCAACACTGAAGCTTTCTTT	CASSPPRRFINTEAFF
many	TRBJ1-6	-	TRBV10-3	TGTGCCATCACAGGACGGAATAATTCACCCCTCCACTTT	CAITGRNNSPLHF
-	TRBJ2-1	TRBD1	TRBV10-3	TGTGCCATCAGTGATGTGGGGACAGGGAAGGAGGATGAGCAGTTCTTC	CAISDVGTGKEDEQFF
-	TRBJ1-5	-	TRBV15	TGTGCCACCAGCAGCCAAGATGGCAATCAGCCCCAGCATTTT	CATSSQDGNQPQHF
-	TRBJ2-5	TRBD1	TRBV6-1	TGTGCCAGCAGTCAGGACAGGGGGAAGAGGAGGCAAGAGACCCAGTACTTC	CASSQDRGKRRQETQYF
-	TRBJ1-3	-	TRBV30	TGTGCCTGGTTAAGTGGAAACACCATATATTTT	CAWLSGNTIYF
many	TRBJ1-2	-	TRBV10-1	TGCGCCAGCAGTGACCGAAGTCGTTATGGCTACACCTTC	CASSDRSRYGYTF
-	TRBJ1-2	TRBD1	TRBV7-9	TGTGCCAGCAGTTTGTTCAGGGGGCCTGGCTACACCTTC	CASSLFRGPGYTF
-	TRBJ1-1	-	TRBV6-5	TGTGCCAGCAGCCACCCACAGGGCCGACTGAACACTGAAGCTTTCTTT	CASSHPQGRLNTEAFF
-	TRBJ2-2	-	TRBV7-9	TGTGCCAGCAAACCCGGGGAGCTGTTTTTT	CASKPGELFF